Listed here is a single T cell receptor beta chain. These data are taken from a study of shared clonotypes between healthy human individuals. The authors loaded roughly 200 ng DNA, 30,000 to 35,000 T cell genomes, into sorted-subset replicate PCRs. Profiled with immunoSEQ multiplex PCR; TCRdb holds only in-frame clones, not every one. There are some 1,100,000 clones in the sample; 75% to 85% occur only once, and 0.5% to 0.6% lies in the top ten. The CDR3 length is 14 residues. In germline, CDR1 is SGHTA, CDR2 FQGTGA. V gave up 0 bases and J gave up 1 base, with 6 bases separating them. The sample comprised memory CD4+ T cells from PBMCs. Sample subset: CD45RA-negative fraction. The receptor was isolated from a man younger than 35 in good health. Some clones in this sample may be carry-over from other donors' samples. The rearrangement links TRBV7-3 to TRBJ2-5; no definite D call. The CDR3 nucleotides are TGTGCCAGCAGCTTAACGGGCAGCCAAGAGACCCAGTACTTC. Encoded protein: CASSLTGSQETQYF.